This T cell receptor (beta chain) appears in the sequencing data of a study of T cells in Graves' hyperthyroidism and ophthalmopathy. Overall study context: Peripheral blood specimens were obtained at initial diagnosis, prior to any treatment.

If no ophthalmopathy progression occurred within 18 months, Graves' hyperthyroidism was stable. As for this clonotype: Its target is unknown.

Findings and limits, study-wide: Progression to ophthalmopathy was predicted a median of approximately 6.4 months early. Clonotypes that were expanded in thyroid above 0.001 mostly appeared in blood too.

This CDR3 region has 13 residues. Trimming took 5 bases from V and 2 from J, leaving 11 bases between them. Per germline, CDR1 SQVTM and CDR2 ANQGSEA. TCR beta CDR3 regions were amplified from RNA transcripts. Primed by the HTBI set, a first-round RT-PCR was run on the TCR CDR3. TCRdb analysed the multiplex PCR reads with MiXCR anew, one entry per CDR3 protein. The data contain fewer than 850,000 distinct CDR3 sequences, approximately 15% of them singletons. The clonotype comes from a man aged 45-60 years with Graves' hyperthyroidism. Sequenced input: blood. The chain recombines TRBV29-1 with TRBJ2-3; the D is unclear. The CDR3 loop is CSVLDYFTDTQYF. CDR3 sequence (DNA): TGCAGCGTTCTTGATTACTTCACAGATACGCAGTATTTT.